A selection of T cell receptor beta chains follows, all from one sample in a study of chemoradiotherapy in HPV16-positive cancers. TCRdb's table, derived via immunoSEQ multiplex PCR, lists solely in-frame clones and lacks some. The sample holds approximately 10,000 clones, over 75% seen once. This specimen was acquired from a patient who underwent chemoradiotherapy. These receptors originate from a human donor with HPV-associated anogenital cancer. Both conserved end residues are part of each CDR3. Each record gives: CDR3 length, D gene, clone size, J gene, V gene, CDR3 protein, CDR3 DNA. A D gene is named only where the DNA matches it firmly. Clone size is not always given. Where it is, it says once, few, many or a class for expanded clones.

cdr3_length: 14
d_call: .
clone_size: .
j_call: TRBJ2-3
v_call: TRBV5-1
cdr3_aa: CASSLAQITDTQYF
cdr3_nt: TGCGCCAGCAGCTTGGCGCAGATCACAGATACGCAGTATTTT

cdr3_length: 15
d_call: TRBD2
clone_size: .
j_call: TRBJ2-2
v_call: TRBV12-5
cdr3_aa: CASGLIRGGTGELFF
cdr3_nt: TGTGCTAGTGGTTTGATCCGGGGGGGAACCGGGGAGCTGTTTTTT

cdr3_length: 15
d_call: .
clone_size: .
j_call: TRBJ1-1
v_call: TRBV11-3
cdr3_aa: CASSLGRAENTEAFF
cdr3_nt: TGTGCCAGCAGCTTAGGGCGGGCAGAAAACACTGAAGCTTTCTTT

cdr3_length: 15
d_call: .
clone_size: once
j_call: TRBJ1-4
v_call: TRBV7-9
cdr3_aa: CASSLRGSRGEKLFF
cdr3_nt: TGTGCCAGCAGCTTGAGGGGCTCCCGGGGTGAAAAACTGTTTTTT

cdr3_length: 14
d_call: .
clone_size: .
j_call: TRBJ1-5
v_call: TRBV6-5
cdr3_aa: CASSPTGEFGPQHF
cdr3_nt: TGTGCCAGCAGTCCCACAGGAGAATTTGGGCCCCAGCATTTT

cdr3_length: 14
d_call: TRBD2
clone_size: .
j_call: TRBJ2-3
v_call: TRBV5-4
cdr3_aa: CASSLSGETDTQYF
cdr3_nt: TGTGCCAGCAGCTTGAGCGGGGAGACAGATACGCAGTATTTT

cdr3_length: 15
d_call: TRBD1
clone_size: .
j_call: TRBJ1-4
v_call: TRBV28
cdr3_aa: CASRQQGAYGLELFF
cdr3_nt: TGTGCCAGCAGGCAACAGGGGGCCTACGGTTTGGAACTGTTTTTT

cdr3_length: 14
d_call: TRBD1
clone_size: .
j_call: TRBJ1-1
v_call: TRBV7-9
cdr3_aa: CASSLQGGNTEAFF
cdr3_nt: TGTGCCAGCAGCTTACAGGGGGGGAACACTGAAGCTTTCTTT

cdr3_length: 13
d_call: TRBD1
clone_size: .
j_call: TRBJ1-6
v_call: TRBV4-3
cdr3_aa: CASRGQPNSPLHF
cdr3_nt: TGCGCCAGCAGGGGACAGCCTAATTCACCCCTCCACTTT

cdr3_length: 18
d_call: TRBD2
clone_size: few
j_call: TRBJ2-5
v_call: TRBV4-2
cdr3_aa: CASSLYTTSGGGLETQYF
cdr3_nt: TGTGCCAGCAGCCTGTATACGACTAGCGGGGGGGGACTAGAGACCCAGTACTTC

cdr3_length: 13
d_call: TRBD1
clone_size: few
j_call: TRBJ2-1
v_call: TRBV6-5
cdr3_aa: CASRQGHYNEQFF
cdr3_nt: TGTGCCAGCAGACAGGGGCATTACAATGAGCAGTTCTTC

cdr3_length: 13
d_call: .
clone_size: .
j_call: TRBJ1-1
v_call: TRBV11-3
cdr3_aa: CASSPGTELEAFF
cdr3_nt: TGTGCCAGCAGCCCTGGGACGGAACTTGAAGCTTTCTTT

cdr3_length: 11
d_call: .
clone_size: .
j_call: TRBJ2-1
v_call: TRBV19
cdr3_aa: CASSNSDEQFF
cdr3_nt: TGTGCCAGTAGTAACTCCGATGAGCAGTTCTTC

cdr3_length: 17
d_call: TRBD2
clone_size: .
j_call: TRBJ2-3
v_call: TRBV13
cdr3_aa: CASSPGGTRESTDTQYF
cdr3_nt: TGTGCCAGCAGCCCGGGGGGGACTAGAGAGAGCACAGATACGCAGTATTTT

cdr3_length: 15
d_call: .
clone_size: .
j_call: TRBJ1-1
v_call: TRBV4-1
cdr3_aa: CASSQATLGNTEAFF
cdr3_nt: TGCGCCAGCAGCCAAGCGACCCTGGGCAACACTGAAGCTTTCTTT

cdr3_length: 12
d_call: .
clone_size: .
j_call: TRBJ2-7
v_call: TRBV11-3
cdr3_aa: CASRRDSYEQYF
cdr3_nt: TGTGCCAGCAGGCGGGACAGCTACGAGCAGTACTTC

cdr3_length: 15
d_call: TRBD2
clone_size: .
j_call: TRBJ2-7
v_call: TRBV4-2
cdr3_aa: CASSQVGGSSYEQYF
cdr3_nt: TGTGCCAGCAGCCAAGTGGGAGGGAGCTCCTACGAGCAGTACTTC

cdr3_length: 18
d_call: TRBD1
clone_size: few
j_call: TRBJ1-6
v_call: TRBV9
cdr3_aa: CASSARGSGTGRNSPLHF
cdr3_nt: TGTGCCAGCAGCGCAAGAGGGTCCGGGACAGGACGTAATTCACCCCTCCACTTT

cdr3_length: 15
d_call: TRBD1
clone_size: .
j_call: TRBJ1-5
v_call: TRBV4-3
cdr3_aa: CASSHLQGADQPQHF
cdr3_nt: TGCGCCAGCAGCCATTTACAGGGGGCGGATCAGCCCCAGCATTTT

cdr3_length: 12
d_call: .
clone_size: .
j_call: TRBJ2-1
v_call: TRBV6-1
cdr3_aa: CASSDLLDEQFF
cdr3_nt: TGTGCCAGCAGTGATCTCTTGGATGAGCAGTTCTTC

cdr3_length: 14
d_call: TRBD1
clone_size: few
j_call: TRBJ2-5
v_call: TRBV7-2
cdr3_aa: CASSYTGAQETQYF
cdr3_nt: TGTGCCAGCAGCTACACAGGGGCTCAAGAGACCCAGTACTTC